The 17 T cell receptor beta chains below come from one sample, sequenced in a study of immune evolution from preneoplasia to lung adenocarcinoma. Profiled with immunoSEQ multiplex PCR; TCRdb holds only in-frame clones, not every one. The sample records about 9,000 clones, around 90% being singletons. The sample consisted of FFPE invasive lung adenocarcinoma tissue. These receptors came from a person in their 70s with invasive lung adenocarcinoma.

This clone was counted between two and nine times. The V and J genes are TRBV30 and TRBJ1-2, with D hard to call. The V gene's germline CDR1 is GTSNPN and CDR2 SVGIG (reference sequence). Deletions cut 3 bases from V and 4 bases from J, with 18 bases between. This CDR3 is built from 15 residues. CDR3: CAWRTAGGYGYGYTF. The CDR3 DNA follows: TGTGCCTGGAGGACCGCCGGTGGTTACGGCTATGGCTACACCTTC.

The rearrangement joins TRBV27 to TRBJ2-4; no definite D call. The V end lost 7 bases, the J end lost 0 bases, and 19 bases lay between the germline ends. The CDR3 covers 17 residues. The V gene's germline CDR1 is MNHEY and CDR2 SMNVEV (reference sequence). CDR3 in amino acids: CASTHQPWRLAKNIQYF. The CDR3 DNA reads TGTGCCAGCACTCACCAGCCCTGGAGACTAGCCAAAAACATTCAGTACTTC.

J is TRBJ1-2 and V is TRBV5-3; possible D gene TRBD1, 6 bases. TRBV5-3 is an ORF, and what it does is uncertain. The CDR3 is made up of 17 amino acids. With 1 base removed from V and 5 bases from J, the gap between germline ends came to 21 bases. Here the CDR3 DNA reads TGTGCCAGAAGCTTGCCCCTTCCGACAGGAATTTTTTATGGCTACACCTTC. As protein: CARSLPLPTGIFYGYTF.

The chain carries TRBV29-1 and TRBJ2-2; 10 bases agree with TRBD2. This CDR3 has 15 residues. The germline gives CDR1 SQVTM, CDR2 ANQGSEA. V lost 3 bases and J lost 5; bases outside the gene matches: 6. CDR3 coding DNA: TGCAGCGTTGATCTGGGACTAGCGAGAACCGGGGAGCTGTTTTTT. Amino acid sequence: CSVDLGLARTGELFF.

The CDR3 DNA reads TGCAGCGTAGCTCAGGGTTTGCAAACCACTGAAGCTTTCTTT. Amino acid sequence: CSVAQGLQTTEAFF. The J gene is TRBJ1-1, the V gene TRBV29-1, with D perhaps TRBD1 (5 bases). CDR3 length equals 14 residues. CDR1 SQVTM and CDR2 ANQGSEA come from the germline V gene. Trimming stripped 6 bases from V and 4 bases from J, with 18 bases between.

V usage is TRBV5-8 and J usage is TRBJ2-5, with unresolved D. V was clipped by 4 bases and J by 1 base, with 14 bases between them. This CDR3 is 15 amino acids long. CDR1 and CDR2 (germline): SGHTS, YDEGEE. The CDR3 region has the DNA TGTGCCAGCAGCCCCCCAGACCTACTCCAAGAGACCCAGTACTTC. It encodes CASSPPDLLQETQYF.

CDR3 amino acids: CASSLWAGNYGYTF. In nucleotides, the CDR3 is TGTGCCAGCAGCTTATGGGCCGGCAACTATGGCTACACCTTC. The chain carries TRBV7-8 and TRBJ1-2; the D is unclear. CDR1 is SGHVS and CDR2 is FQNEAQ in the germline V gene. The CDR3 totals 14 residues. V was trimmed by 2 bases and J by 2 bases, leaving 9 bases between them.

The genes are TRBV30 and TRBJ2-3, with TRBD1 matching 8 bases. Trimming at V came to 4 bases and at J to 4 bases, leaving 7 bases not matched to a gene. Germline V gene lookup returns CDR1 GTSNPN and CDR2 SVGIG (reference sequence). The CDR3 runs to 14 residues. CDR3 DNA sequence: TGTGCCTGGACCAGCCTGACAGGGGCAGATACGCAGTATTTT. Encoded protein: CAWTSLTGADTQYF.

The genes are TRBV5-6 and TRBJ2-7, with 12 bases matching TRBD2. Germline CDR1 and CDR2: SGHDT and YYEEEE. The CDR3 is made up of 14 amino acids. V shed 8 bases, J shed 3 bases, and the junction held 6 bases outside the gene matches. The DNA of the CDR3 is TGTGCCAGTGAGGGACTAGCGGGCATCTACGAGCAGTACTTC. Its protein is CASEGLAGIYEQYF.

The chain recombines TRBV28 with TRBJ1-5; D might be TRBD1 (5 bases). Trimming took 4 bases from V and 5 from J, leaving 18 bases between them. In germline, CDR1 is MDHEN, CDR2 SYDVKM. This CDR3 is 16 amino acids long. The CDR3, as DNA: TGTGCCAGCAGTTGGGGCCCTGCAGACTCTTATCAGCCCCAGCATTTT. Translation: CASSWGPADSYQPQHF.

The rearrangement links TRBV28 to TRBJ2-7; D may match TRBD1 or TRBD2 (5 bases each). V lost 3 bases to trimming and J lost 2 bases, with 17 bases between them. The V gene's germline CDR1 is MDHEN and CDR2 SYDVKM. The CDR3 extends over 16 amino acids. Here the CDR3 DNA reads TGTGCCAGCAGTTTCAGGCCAGGGAACGGGGCCTACGAGCAGTACTTC. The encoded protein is CASSFRPGNGAYEQYF.

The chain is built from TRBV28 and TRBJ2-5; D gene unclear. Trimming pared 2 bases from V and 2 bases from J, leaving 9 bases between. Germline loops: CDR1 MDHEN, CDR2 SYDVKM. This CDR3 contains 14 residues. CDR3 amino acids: CASSLLGSQETQYF. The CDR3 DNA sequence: TGTGCCAGCAGTTTACTGGGATCACAAGAGACCCAGTACTTC.

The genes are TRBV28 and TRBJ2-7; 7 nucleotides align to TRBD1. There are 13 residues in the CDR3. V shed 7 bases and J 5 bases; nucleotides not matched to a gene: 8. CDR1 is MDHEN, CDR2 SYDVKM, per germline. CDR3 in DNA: TGTGCCAGCATTAAGGGGGCTGGGGACGAGCAGTACTTC. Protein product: CASIKGAGDEQYF.

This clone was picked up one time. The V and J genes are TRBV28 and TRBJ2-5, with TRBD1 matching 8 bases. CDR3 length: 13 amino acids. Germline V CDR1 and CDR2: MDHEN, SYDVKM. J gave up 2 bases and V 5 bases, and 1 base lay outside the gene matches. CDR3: CASSRTGQETQYF. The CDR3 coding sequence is TGTGCCAGCAGTAGGACAGGGCAAGAGACCCAGTACTTC. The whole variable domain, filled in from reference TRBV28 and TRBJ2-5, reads DVKVTQSSRYLVKRTGEKVFLECVQDMDHENMFWYRQDPGLGLRLIYFSYDVKMKEKGDIPEGYSVSREKKERFSLILESASTNQTSMYLCASSRTGQETQYFGPGTRLLVL.

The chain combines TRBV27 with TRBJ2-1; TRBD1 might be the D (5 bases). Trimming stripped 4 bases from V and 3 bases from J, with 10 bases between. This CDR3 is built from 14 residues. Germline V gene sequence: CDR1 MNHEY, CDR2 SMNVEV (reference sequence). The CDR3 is CASSSGNLYNEQFF. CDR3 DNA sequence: TGTGCCAGCAGTTCAGGGAACCTCTACAATGAGCAGTTCTTC.

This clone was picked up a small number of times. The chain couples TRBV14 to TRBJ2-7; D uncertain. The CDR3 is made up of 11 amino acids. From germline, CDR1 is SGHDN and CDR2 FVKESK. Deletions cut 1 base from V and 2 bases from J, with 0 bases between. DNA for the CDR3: TGTGCCAGCAGCCAAGCCTACGAGCAGTACTTC. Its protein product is CASSQAYEQYF.

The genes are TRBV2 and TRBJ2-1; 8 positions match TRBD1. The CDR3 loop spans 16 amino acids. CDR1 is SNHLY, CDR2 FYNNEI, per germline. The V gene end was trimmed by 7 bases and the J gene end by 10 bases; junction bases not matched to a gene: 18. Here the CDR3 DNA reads TGTGCCAGCACTCTACCCCCAGGGGGCGCGGGGCACGAGCAGTTCTTC. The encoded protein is CASTLPPGGAGHEQFF.